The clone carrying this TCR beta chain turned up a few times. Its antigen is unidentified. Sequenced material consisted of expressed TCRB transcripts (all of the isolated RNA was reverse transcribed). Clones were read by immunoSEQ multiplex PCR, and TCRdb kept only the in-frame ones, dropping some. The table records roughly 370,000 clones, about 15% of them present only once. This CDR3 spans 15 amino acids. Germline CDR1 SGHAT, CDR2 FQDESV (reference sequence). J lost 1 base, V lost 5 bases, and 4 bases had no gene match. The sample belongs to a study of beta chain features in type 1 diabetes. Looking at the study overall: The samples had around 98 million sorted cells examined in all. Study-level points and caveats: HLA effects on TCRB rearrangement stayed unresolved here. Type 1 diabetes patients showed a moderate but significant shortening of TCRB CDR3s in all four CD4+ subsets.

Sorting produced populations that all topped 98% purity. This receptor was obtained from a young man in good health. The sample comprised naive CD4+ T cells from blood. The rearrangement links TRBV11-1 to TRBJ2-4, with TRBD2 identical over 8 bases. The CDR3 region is CASSPSGRAKNIQYF. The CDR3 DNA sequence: TGTGCCAGCAGCCCTAGCGGGCGGGCCAAAAACATTCAGTACTTC.